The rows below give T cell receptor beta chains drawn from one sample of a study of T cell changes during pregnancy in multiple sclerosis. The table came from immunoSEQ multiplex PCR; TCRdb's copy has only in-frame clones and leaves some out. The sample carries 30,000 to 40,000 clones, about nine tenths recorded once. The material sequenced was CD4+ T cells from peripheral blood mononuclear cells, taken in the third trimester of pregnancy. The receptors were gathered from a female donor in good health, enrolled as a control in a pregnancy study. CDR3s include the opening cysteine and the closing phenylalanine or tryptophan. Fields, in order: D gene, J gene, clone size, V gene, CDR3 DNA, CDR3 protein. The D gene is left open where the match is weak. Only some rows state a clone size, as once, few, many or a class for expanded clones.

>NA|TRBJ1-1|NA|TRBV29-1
TGCAGCGACCCTTACAGGGACACTGAAGCTTTCTTT
CSDPYRDTEAFF
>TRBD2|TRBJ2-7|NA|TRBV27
TGTGCCAGCACTCGATCCAGCGGGGCGACCTACGAGCAGTACTTC
CASTRSSGATYEQYF
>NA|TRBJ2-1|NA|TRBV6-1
TGTGCCAGCAGTGAAGCTGAGACAGGAGACCACAATGAGCAGTTCTTC
CASSEAETGDHNEQFF
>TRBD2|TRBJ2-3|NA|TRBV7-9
TGTGCCAGCAGCTTAGGCGGGGGGGCGGCAGATACGCAGTATTTT
CASSLGGGAADTQYF
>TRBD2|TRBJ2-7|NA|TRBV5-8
TGTGCCAGCAGCCCAGGGACTAGCGGGACCTACGAGCAGTACTTC
CASSPGTSGTYEQYF
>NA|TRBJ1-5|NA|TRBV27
TGTGCCAGCAGTCCAAGGGACACCTTAAATCAGCCCCAGCATTTT
CASSPRDTLNQPQHF
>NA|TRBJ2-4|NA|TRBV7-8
TGTGCCAGCAGCTTGTCCGGGGGTGGGGACATTCAGTACTTC
CASSLSGGGDIQYF
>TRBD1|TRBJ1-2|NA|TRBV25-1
TGTGCCAGCAGTGCAGCAGGGGGCGCTGGCTACACCTTC
CASSAAGGAGYTF
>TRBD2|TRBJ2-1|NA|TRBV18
TGTGCCAGCTCACCCCAAGCGGGGCTGAATGAGCAGTTCTTC
CASSPQAGLNEQFF
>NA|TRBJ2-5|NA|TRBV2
TGTGCCAGCAGCCTAGTGGGGGACAAAAGCGGGACCCAGTACTTC
CASSLVGDKSGTQYF
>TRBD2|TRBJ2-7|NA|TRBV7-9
TGTGCCAGCAGCTTAGTTTCGGGAGGGCACTACGAGCAGTACTTC
CASSLVSGGHYEQYF
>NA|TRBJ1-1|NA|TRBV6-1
TGTGCCAGCAGTGAAGACAGGGTGAACACTGAAGCTTTCTTT
CASSEDRVNTEAFF
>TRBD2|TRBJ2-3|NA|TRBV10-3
TGTGCCATCAGTGAGTCCTCACTAGCGGCTACAGATACGCAGTATTTT
CAISESSLAATDTQYF
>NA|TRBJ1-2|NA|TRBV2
TGTGCCGGGACACATGACAGGAAATATGGCTACACCTTC
CAGTHDRKYGYTF
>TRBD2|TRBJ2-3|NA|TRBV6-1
TGTGCCAGCAATACGGGGGGGCAGTATTTT
CASNTGGQYF
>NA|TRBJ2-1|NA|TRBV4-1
TGCGCCAGCAGGCTAGGCGTGTCAAGCTCCTACAATGAGCAGTTCTTC
CASRLGVSSSYNEQFF
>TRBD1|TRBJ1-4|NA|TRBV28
TGTGCCAGCAGTGGACTCCGGGACAGGGGAAGAGGAAATGAAAAACTGTTTTTT
CASSGLRDRGRGNEKLFF
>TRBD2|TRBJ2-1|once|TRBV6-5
TGTGCCAGCAGTTACCCGGGGGTAGCGGGAGAACGGGAGCAGTTCTTC
CASSYPGVAGEREQFF
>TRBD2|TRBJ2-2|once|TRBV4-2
TGTGCCAGCAGCCAGGTGACTAGCGGCAACACCGGGGAGCTGTTTTTT
CASSQVTSGNTGELFF
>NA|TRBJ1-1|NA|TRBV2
TGTGCCTCCAATAAAGGGGGGGGAACGACTGAAGCTTTCTTT
CASNKGGGTTEAFF
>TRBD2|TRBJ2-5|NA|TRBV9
TGTGCCAGCAGCGTGTTAGCGGGGGGTGAGACCCAGTACTTC
CASSVLAGGETQYF
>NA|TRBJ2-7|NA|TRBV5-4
TGTGCCAGCAGCACGTACACTAGGAGCTCCTACGAGCAGTACTTC
CASSTYTRSSYEQYF
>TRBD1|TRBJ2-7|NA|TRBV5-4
TGTGCCAGCAGCTGGGACAGGGAGATGGGCGAGCAGTACTTC
CASSWDREMGEQYF
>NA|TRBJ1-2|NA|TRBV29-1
TGCAGCGTGGCCCTCGGAGACTATGGCTACACCTTC
CSVALGDYGYTF
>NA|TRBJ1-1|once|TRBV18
TGTGCCAGCTCACCGGCGGACGGGGTTGACACTGAAGCTTTCTTT
CASSPADGVDTEAFF
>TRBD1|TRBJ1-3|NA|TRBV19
TGTGCCAGTAGTTTCGGGACAGACTCTGGAAACACCATATATTTT
CASSFGTDSGNTIYF
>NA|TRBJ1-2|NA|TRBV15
TGTGCCACCAGCAGAGATCTCCCTTACTATGGCTACACCTTC
CATSRDLPYYGYTF
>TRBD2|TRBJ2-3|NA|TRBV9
TGTGCCAGCAGCCCGGGACTAGCGGGCACAGATACGCAGTATTTT
CASSPGLAGTDTQYF
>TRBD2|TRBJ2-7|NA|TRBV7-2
TGTGCCAGCAGCTTAGTCGGGGGACTAGCATCCGAGCAGTACTTC
CASSLVGGLASEQYF
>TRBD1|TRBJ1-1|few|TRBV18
TGTGCCAGCTCACTTCAGGACAGGGGCACTGAAGCTTTCTTT
CASSLQDRGTEAFF
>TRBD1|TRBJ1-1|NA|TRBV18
TGTGCCAGCTCACCGTCCTCCGTGACAGGGGGTAGGGCTGAAGCTTTCTTT
CASSPSSVTGGRAEAFF
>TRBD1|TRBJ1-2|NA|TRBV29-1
TGCAGCGTTGAACCCGGGACAGGGGTATTCGGCTACACCTTC
CSVEPGTGVFGYTF
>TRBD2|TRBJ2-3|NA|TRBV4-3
TGCGCCAGCAGCCAAGTTCTAGCGGGAGATGGAGATACGCAGTATTTT
CASSQVLAGDGDTQYF
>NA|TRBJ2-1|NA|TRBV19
TGTGCCAGTAGTTCGGGACGGGGGGCCCCCAATGAGCAGTTCTTC
CASSSGRGAPNEQFF
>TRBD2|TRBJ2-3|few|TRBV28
TGTGCCAGCAGTTTAGGAGCGGGGGTAGATACGCAGTATTTT
CASSLGAGVDTQYF
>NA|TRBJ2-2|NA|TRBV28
TGTGCCAGCAGTTTACCCCGGTACACCGGGGAGCTGTTTTTT
CASSLPRYTGELFF
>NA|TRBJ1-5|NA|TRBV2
TGTGCCAGCAGCCGACAGGAATTAAGCAATCAGCCCCAGCATTTT
CASSRQELSNQPQHF
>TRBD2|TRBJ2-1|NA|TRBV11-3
TGTGCCAGCAGCTTAAGGACTAGCGGGACAAATGAGCAGTTCTTC
CASSLRTSGTNEQFF
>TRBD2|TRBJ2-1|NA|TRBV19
TGTGCCAGTAGTAGGCGACTAGCGGGAGGCTGGAATGAGCAGTTCTTC
CASSRRLAGGWNEQFF
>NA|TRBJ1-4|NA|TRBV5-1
TGCGCCAGCAGCGTCGGGCCTCAGGGAACTAATGAAAAACTGTTTTTT
CASSVGPQGTNEKLFF